Presented here are 16 T cell receptor beta chains from one specimen sequenced in a study of T-cell reconstitution after alpha-beta-depleted transplantation in children. Library preparation (for TCRbeta) was performed with unique molecular identifiers. TCRdb itself ran the PCR reads through MiXCR, one entry per CDR3 protein. The sample includes 450,000 to 600,000 distinct CDR3 sequences, approximately 30% of them seen just once. This specimen consisted of PBMCs from the stem cell graft donor, obtained from the stem cell graft. The source of these receptors is a human donor who donated a stem cell graft to a child with aplastic anemia.

The chain carries TRBV6-1 and TRBJ1-1; 8 bases align to TRBD1. The trim removed 10 bases at V and 5 bases at J, leaving 15 bases unmatched. In germline, CDR1 is MNHNS, CDR2 SASEGT. The CDR3 runs to 15 residues. The CDR3 loop is CATMKAGGAWTEAFF. The CDR3, as DNA: TGTGCCACCATGAAGGCAGGGGGCGCTTGGACTGAAGCTTTCTTT.

This chain uses TRBV19 with TRBJ2-3, with D unresolved. V dropped 2 bases and J dropped 1 base, with 10 bases sitting between them. The length of the CDR3 is 15 residues. The germline V gene encodes CDR1 LNHDA and CDR2 SQIVND (reference sequence). Written as DNA, the CDR3 is TGTGCCAGTAGTATAATGGTTCCAGGCACAGATACGCAGTATTTT. This encodes CASSIMVPGTDTQYF.

In its sample, this clonotype was seen a few times. The genes are TRBV20-1 and TRBJ2-7; perhaps TRBD2 as D (6 bases). V dropped 1 base and J dropped 1 base, with 17 bases sitting between them. The CDR3 has 16 amino acids. Germline V gene data show CDR1 as DFQATT and CDR2 as SNEGSKA (reference sequence). CDR3 protein: CSARASSPGESYEQYF. As DNA, the CDR3 is TGCAGTGCTAGAGCCAGCTCGCCGGGAGAGTCCTACGAGCAGTACTTC.

This clonotype showed up just a few times. This chain joins TRBV5-1 and TRBJ2-2, with D possibly matching TRBD1 (5 bases). Germline V gene sequence: CDR1 SGHRS, CDR2 YFSETQ. The CDR3 spans 13 residues. The V and J ends lost 6 bases and 5 bases respectively, with 11 bases between them. The CDR3 DNA reads as TGCGCCAGCACCAAGGACAATACCGGGGAGCTGTTTTTT. Protein sequence: CASTKDNTGELFF.

This clonotype has more than one count but fewer than ten. The chain links TRBV4-2 to TRBJ2-5; D ambiguous. Trimming shortened V by 1 base and J by 5 bases, and 11 bases separated the two germline ends. The CDR3 totals 14 residues. Germline CDR1 reads LGHNA; CDR2 reads YNFKEQ. The CDR3: CASSQGVQTETQYF. CDR3 in DNA: TGTGCCAGCAGCCAAGGGGTTCAGACCGAGACCCAGTACTTC.

The genes are TRBV5-1 and TRBJ2-5; no clear D. CDR3 length: 14 amino acids. Deletions cut 5 bases from V and 5 bases from J, with 16 bases between. Germline V CDR1 and CDR2: SGHRS, YFSETQ. The CDR3 DNA reads as TGCGCCAGCAGGGGGTTGGGAATAGGGGAGACCCAGTACTTC. Translated, it gives CASRGLGIGETQYF.

This chain uses TRBV5-1 with TRBJ2-3; D not resolved. There are 16 residues in the CDR3. Germline values: CDR1 SGHRS, CDR2 YFSETQ. Trimming took 3 bases from V and 0 from J, leaving 14 bases between them. The CDR3 loop reads CASSSINAGSTDTQYF. For the CDR3, the DNA is TGCGCCAGCAGCTCAATAAACGCCGGTAGCACAGATACGCAGTATTTT.

The chain couples TRBV5-1 to TRBJ2-1; 8 bases align to TRBD2. Losses at the gene ends were 3 bases for V and 7 bases for J; bases not matched to a gene: 9. Germline V gives CDR1 SGHRS, CDR2 YFSETQ. The CDR3 loop spans 15 amino acids. The CDR3 bases are TGCGCCAGCAGCTCGCACGGGAGGGGAGGGAATGAGCAGTTCTTC. Protein: CASSSHGRGGNEQFF.

This clonotype was counted a few times. The rearrangement links TRBV7-9 to TRBJ2-7; 13 bases align to TRBD2. CDR3 length equals 17 residues. After removal of 5 bases from V and 4 bases from J, the junction contained 11 bases not matched to a gene. Per the germline V gene, CDR1 is SEHNR and CDR2 is FQNEAQ (reference sequence). The CDR3 bases are TGTGCCAGCAGCCTAAGACCAGGACTAGCGGGAGTGTACGAGCAGTACTTC. Translating it yields CASSLRPGLAGVYEQYF.

The chain combines TRBV30 with TRBJ2-7; the match to TRBD2 covers 7 bases. The J segment lost 6 bases and the V segment lost 5 bases, leaving 13 bases of the junction unmatched. In germline, CDR1 is GTSNPN, CDR2 SVGIG (reference sequence). The CDR3 sequence is 14 residues long. The DNA for the CDR3 is TGTGCCTGGGGGGGGGGACTCACGTCCAGCGAGCAGTACTTC. This codes for CAWGGGLTSSEQYF.

The chain joins TRBV12-5 to TRBJ2-5, with TRBD2 matching over 11 bases. Looked up from germline, CDR1 is LGHNT and CDR2 is FRNRAP. This CDR3 contains 16 residues. The V gene end was trimmed by 6 bases and the J gene end by 2 bases; junction bases not matched to a gene: 8. CDR3 sequence reads: CASGRTSGRGQETQYF. The CDR3 DNA reads TGTGCTAGTGGCAGAACTAGCGGGAGAGGGCAAGAGACCCAGTACTTC.

The chain couples TRBV7-2 to TRBJ2-2; D remains ambiguous. The CDR3 totals 15 residues. The V gene lost 0 bases and the J gene lost 2 bases, with 7 bases spanning the gap. Germline loops: CDR1 SGHTA, CDR2 FQGNSA. The CDR3 DNA is TGTGCCAGCAGCTTAGCGTCCGTCAACACCGGGGAGCTGTTTTTT. Translation gives CASSLASVNTGELFF.

This chain uses TRBV7-9 with TRBJ2-2; possibly TRBD2 for D (5 bases). Trimming cost V 4 bases and J 1 base, with 16 bases left between them. Germline V gene data show CDR1 as SEHNR and CDR2 as FQNEAQ (reference sequence). The CDR3 spans 17 residues. The CDR3 region is CASSSLGLRRNTGELFF. DNA for the CDR3: TGTGCCAGCAGCTCACTAGGATTGCGAAGGAACACCGGGGAGCTGTTTTTT.

At least ten counts were recorded for this clonotype. The chain recombines TRBV10-3 with TRBJ1-1; TRBD1 matches 7 bases. The CDR3 sequence is 14 residues long. V lost 2 bases and J lost 7; bases outside the gene matches: 7. Germline-derived CDR1 and CDR2 are ENHRY and SYGVKD. CDR3 sequence (DNA): TGTGCCATCAGTGAGGGGACAGACATATTTGAAGCTTTCTTT. It codes for CAISEGTDIFEAFF.

V and J are TRBV7-9 and TRBJ2-5; 11 bases match TRBD2. V trimming: 5 bases; J trimming: 4 bases; junction bases outside the gene matches: 18. Germline CDR1 reads SEHNR; CDR2 reads FQNEAQ (reference sequence). The CDR3 length is 19 residues. The CDR3 loop is CASSAPGTEGLAVGETQYF. CDR3 nucleotides: TGTGCCAGCAGCGCCCCCGGGACAGAGGGACTAGCGGTGGGAGAGACCCAGTACTTC.

This chain links TRBV6-5 with TRBJ1-1; 10 bases line up with TRBD1. Germline assignment: CDR1 MNHEY and CDR2 SVGAGI. The CDR3 spans 16 residues. The V segment lost 2 bases and the J segment 5 bases; nucleotides outside the gene matches: 8. Here the CDR3 reads CASSYRTTGGLTEAFF. The CDR3 region has the DNA TGTGCCAGCAGTTACCGAACGACAGGGGGCTTAACTGAAGCTTTCTTT.